The 10 T cell receptor beta chains below come from one sample, sequenced in a study of CD8+ T cells in alopecia areata. Regarding treatment: oral pan-JAK inhibitor, 5-10 mg twice daily. Extraction and reverse transcription of RNA yielded cDNA as the sequencing template. Here immunoSEQ multiplex PCR was the method, and the copy in TCRdb shows in-frame clones only, minus some. The repertoire holds over 150,000 clones, with 55% to 70% as singletons. The source material was CD4+ T cells sorted from blood, sampled at week 4, from a patient treated with tofacitinib. The receptor source for this set is a human donor with alopecia areata.

This chain joins TRBV7-2 and TRBJ2-7, with TRBD1 as a possible D gene (5 bases). CDR3 size: 14 residues. V was pared by 0 bases and J by 6 bases, with 12 bases between. Germline assignment: CDR1 SGHTA and CDR2 FQGNSA. CDR3 nucleotides: TGTGCCAGCAGCTTAGCTACAGGATTCGCCGAGCAGTACTTC. It encodes CASSLATGFAEQYF.

Comment on this clone: A read error may account for a junction end that differs from germline. In nucleotides, the CDR3 is TGTGCCTGGGGTGTCGGCACAGATACGCAGTATTTT. It translates to CAWGVGTDTQYF. V usage is TRBV30 and J usage is TRBJ2-3; D is ambiguous. This CDR3 comprises 12 residues. Germline assignment: CDR1 GTSNPN and CDR2 SVGIG (reference sequence).

The chain uses TRBV11-2 and TRBJ2-3, with no clear D. CDR3 length: 13 amino acids. V dropped 4 bases and J dropped 0 bases, with 5 bases sitting between them. Germline loops: CDR1 SGHAT, CDR2 FQNNGV. CDR3 residues: CASSSGSTDTQYF. CDR3 nucleotide sequence: TGTGCCAGCAGCTCCGGAAGCACAGATACGCAGTATTTT.

V gene TRBV29-1 combines with J gene TRBJ2-4; 7 positions agree with TRBD2. Germline CDR1 reads SQVTM; CDR2 reads ANQGSEA. V gave up 6 bases and J gave up 1 base; unmatched junction bases: 6. This CDR3 spans 14 amino acids. DNA of the CDR3: TGCAGCGTCTCGACTAGCACGGCCAAAAACATTCAGTACTTC. Amino acids: CSVSTSTAKNIQYF.

V is TRBV4-3 and J is TRBJ1-6; the D is unclear. The germline CDR1 and CDR2 sequences are LGHNA and YSLEER. CDR3 length equals 13 residues. The V end lost 3 bases, the J end lost 8 bases, and 8 bases lay between the germline ends. CDR3 sequence reads: CASSHTVDSPLHF. The CDR3 bases are TGCGCCAGCAGCCATACGGTGGATTCACCCCTCCACTTT.

The chain uses TRBV30 and TRBJ2-7; no reliable D call. Germline assignment: CDR1 GTSNPN and CDR2 SVGIG (reference sequence). Deletions cut 0 bases from V and 0 bases from J, with 9 bases between. CDR3 length: 14 residues. This CDR3 reads CAWSVSSHSYEQYF. The CDR3 DNA follows: TGTGCCTGGAGTGTTAGCAGTCACTCCTACGAGCAGTACTTC. Looking up the rest from reference TRBV30 and TRBJ2-7 gives the full variable domain: SQTIHQWPATLVQPVGSPLSLECTVEGTSNPNLYWYRQAAGRGLQLLFYSVGIGQISSEVPQNLSASRPQDRQFILSSKKLLLSDSGFYLCAWSVSSHSYEQYFGPGTRLTVT.

Comment on this clone: One end of the junction does not line up with germline, which may come from a read error. CDR3 sequence reads: CSASVRNF. CDR3 nucleotides: TGCAGTGCTAGTGTCAGGAACTTC. The chain recombines TRBV20-1 with TRBJ2-5; no reliable D call. Germline V lookup: CDR1 DFQATT, CDR2 SNEGSKA (reference sequence). CDR3 length: 8 residues.

The J gene is TRBJ2-5, the V gene TRBV7-8; TRBD2 might be the D (6 bases). The CDR3 consists of 14 residues. V was pared by 0 bases and J by 5 bases, with 10 bases between. Germline V CDR1 and CDR2: SGHVS, FQNEAQ. CDR3 bases: TGTGCCAGCAGCTTAGCCAGGGCGGGGGAGACCCAGTACTTC. Protein product: CASSLARAGETQYF. Supplemented by reference TRBV7-8 and TRBJ2-5, the full variable domain reads GAGVSQSPRYKVAKRGQDVALRCDPISGHVSLFWYQQALGQGPEFLTYFQNEAQLDKSGLPSDRFFAERPEGSVSTLKIQRTQQEDSAVYLCASSLARAGETQYFGPGTRLLVL.

The chain employs TRBV4-3 and TRBJ2-2, with a possible D match to TRBD2 (6 bases). Per germline, CDR1 LGHNA and CDR2 YSLEER. With 0 bases removed from V and 7 bases from J, the gap between germline ends came to 15 bases. This CDR3 is built from 16 residues. The CDR3 sequence: CASSQDVRRDGGELFF. The CDR3 DNA follows: TGCGCCAGCAGCCAAGATGTTAGGCGGGACGGCGGGGAGCTGTTTTTT.

This chain links TRBV30 with TRBJ2-3, with 8 bases fitting TRBD2. V lost 4 bases, J lost 5 bases, and 5 bases stayed unmatched. Germline V gene data show CDR1 as GTSNPN and CDR2 as SVGIG (reference sequence). The CDR3 runs to 13 residues. CDR3: CAWIAGGKDTQYF. For the CDR3, the DNA is TGTGCCTGGATTGCGGGAGGTAAAGATACGCAGTATTTT.